This paragraph reports one T cell receptor beta chain. The antigen is unknown. This entry is derived from a study of T cell responses to AZD1222 COVID-19 vaccine. Study results and caveats: Among the donors, most were white British and more were female, and clonal diversity was possibly underestimated. Repertoires were obtained only post-peak T cell response.

Germline V gene sequence: CDR1 SGHTA, CDR2 FQGTGA. This CDR3 spans 12 amino acids. V gave up 5 bases and J gave up 14 bases, with 18 bases separating them. Assay: immunoSEQ multiplex PCR; the TCRdb copy retains only in-frame clones and omits some. Here the sample spans approximately 50,000 clones, roughly 90% being singletons. Investigators merged groups given second doses at roughly 4 or roughly 12 weeks. This chain links TRBV7-3 with TRBJ1-2, with a weak D call TRBD1 (5 bases). The sequencing used peripheral blood, collected 28 days after the second AZD1222 dose. The TCR sequence derives from an adult who received the AZD1222 COVID-19 vaccine. CDR3 in amino acids: CASSPGGTAMTF. The CDR3 DNA reads TGTGCCAGCAGCCCAGGTGGGACGGCCATGACCTTC.